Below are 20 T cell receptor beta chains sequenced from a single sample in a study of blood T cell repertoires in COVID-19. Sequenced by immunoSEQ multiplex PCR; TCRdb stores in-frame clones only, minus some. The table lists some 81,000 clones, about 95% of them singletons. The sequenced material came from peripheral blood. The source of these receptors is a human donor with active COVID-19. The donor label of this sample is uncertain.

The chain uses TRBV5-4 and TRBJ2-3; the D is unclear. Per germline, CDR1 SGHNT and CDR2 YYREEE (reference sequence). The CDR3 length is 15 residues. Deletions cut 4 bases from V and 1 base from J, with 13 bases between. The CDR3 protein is CASSPPLAGTDTQYF. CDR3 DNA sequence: TGTGCCAGCAGCCCACCCCTGGCAGGCACAGATACGCAGTATTTT.

CDR3 amino acids: CATSILVAGGTDTQYF. The CDR3 region has the DNA TGTGCCACCAGCATACTAGTGGCGGGAGGCACAGATACGCAGTATTTT. This chain uses TRBV15 with TRBJ2-3; 7 bases are a match to TRBD2. The germline CDR1 and CDR2 sequences are LNHNV and YYDKDF (reference sequence). The CDR3 is made up of 16 amino acids. With 4 bases clipped from V and 1 base from J, the junction kept 8 bases outside the gene matches.

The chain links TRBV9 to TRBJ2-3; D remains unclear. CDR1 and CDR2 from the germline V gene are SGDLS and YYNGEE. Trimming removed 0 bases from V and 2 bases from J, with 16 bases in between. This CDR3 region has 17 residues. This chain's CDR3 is CASSVARRSTDTDTQYF. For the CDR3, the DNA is TGTGCCAGCAGCGTAGCTAGGAGAAGTACTGACACAGATACGCAGTATTTT. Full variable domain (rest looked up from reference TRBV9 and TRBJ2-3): DSGVTQTPKHLITATGQRVTLRCSPRSGDLSVYWYQQSLDQGLQFLIQYYNGEERAKGNILERFSAQQFPDLHSELNLSSLELGDSALYFCASSVARRSTDTDTQYFGPGTRLTVL.

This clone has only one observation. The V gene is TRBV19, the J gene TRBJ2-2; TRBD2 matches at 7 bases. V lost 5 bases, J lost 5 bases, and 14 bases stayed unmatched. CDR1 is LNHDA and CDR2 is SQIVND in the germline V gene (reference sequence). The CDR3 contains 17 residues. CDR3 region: CASSGGGSSGATGELFF. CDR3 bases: TGTGCCAGTAGTGGGGGTGGGTCTAGCGGTGCAACCGGGGAGCTGTTTTTT.

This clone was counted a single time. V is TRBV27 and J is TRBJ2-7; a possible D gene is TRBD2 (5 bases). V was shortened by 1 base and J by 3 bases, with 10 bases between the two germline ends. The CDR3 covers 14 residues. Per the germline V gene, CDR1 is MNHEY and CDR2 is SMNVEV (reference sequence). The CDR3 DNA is TGTGCCAGCAGTTTATTCCAACGGGGCTACGAGCAGTACTTC. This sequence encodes CASSLFQRGYEQYF.

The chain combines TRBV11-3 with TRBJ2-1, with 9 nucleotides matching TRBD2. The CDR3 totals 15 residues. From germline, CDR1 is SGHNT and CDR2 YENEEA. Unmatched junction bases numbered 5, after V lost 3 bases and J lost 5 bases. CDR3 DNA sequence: TGTGCCAGCAGCTTTAGCGGGAGTCTGAACAATGAGCAGTTCTTC. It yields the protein CASSFSGSLNNEQFF.

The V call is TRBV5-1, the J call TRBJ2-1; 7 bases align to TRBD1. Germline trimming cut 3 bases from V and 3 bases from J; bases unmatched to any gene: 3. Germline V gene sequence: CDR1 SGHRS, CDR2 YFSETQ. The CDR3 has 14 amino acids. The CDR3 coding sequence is TGCGCCAGCAGCTGGGACAGCTACTACAATGAGCAGTTCTTC. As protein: CASSWDSYYNEQFF.

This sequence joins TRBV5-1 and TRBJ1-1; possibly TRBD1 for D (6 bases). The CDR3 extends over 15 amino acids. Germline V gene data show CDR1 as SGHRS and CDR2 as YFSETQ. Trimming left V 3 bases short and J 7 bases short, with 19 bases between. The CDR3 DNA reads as TGCGCCAGCAGCTACATGAAGGGGGTTAAGAATGAAGCTTTCTTT. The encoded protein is CASSYMKGVKNEAFF.

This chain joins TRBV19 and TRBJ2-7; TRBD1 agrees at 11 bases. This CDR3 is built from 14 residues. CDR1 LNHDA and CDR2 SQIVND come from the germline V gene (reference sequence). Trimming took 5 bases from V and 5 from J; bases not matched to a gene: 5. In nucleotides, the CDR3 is TGTGCCAGTAGTGCCTGGGACAGGGGGAACGAGCAGTACTTC. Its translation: CASSAWDRGNEQYF.

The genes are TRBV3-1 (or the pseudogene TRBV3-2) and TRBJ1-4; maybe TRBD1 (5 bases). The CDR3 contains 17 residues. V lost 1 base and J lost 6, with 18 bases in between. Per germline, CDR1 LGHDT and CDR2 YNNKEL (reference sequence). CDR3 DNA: TGTGCCAGCAGCCAAGTGCCTAAAGGAGGGGTGTATGAAAAACTGTTTTTT. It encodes CASSQVPKGGVYEKLFF.

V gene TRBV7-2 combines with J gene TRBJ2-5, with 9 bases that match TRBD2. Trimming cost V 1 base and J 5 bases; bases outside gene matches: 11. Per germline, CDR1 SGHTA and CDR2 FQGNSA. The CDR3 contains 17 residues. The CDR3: CASSLVLAGPTTETQYF. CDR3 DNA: TGTGCCAGCAGCTTAGTTCTAGCGGGGCCTACCACCGAGACCCAGTACTTC.

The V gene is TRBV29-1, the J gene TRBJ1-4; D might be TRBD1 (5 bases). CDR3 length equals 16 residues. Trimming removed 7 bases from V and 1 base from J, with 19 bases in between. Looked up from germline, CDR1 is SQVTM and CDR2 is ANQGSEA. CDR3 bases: TGCAGCGCGTCCAGTCGACGGGGGGGAACTAATGAAAAACTGTTTTTT. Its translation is CSASSRRGGTNEKLFF.

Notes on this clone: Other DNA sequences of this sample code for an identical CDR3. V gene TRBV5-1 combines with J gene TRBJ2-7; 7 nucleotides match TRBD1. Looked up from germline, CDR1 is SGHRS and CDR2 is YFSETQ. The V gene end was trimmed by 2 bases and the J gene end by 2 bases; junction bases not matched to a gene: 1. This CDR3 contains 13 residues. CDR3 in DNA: TGCGCCAGCAGCTTCGACAGGGCCTACGAGCAGTACTTC. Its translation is CASSFDRAYEQYF.

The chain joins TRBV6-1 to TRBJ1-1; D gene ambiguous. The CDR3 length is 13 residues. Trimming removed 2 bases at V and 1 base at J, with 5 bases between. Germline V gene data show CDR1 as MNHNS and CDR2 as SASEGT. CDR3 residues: CASSENTNTEAFF. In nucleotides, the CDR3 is TGTGCCAGCAGTGAAAACACGAACACTGAAGCTTTCTTT.

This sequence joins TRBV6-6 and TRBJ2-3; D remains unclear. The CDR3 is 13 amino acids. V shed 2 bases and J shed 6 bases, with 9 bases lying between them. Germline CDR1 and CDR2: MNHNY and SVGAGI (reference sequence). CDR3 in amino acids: CASSYPPHDTQYF. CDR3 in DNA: TGTGCCAGCAGTTACCCACCACATGATACGCAGTATTTT.

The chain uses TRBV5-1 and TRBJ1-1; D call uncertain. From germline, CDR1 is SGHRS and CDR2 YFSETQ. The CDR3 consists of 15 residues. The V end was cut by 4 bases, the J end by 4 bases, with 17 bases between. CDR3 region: CASSIDSGRSTEAFF. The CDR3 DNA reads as TGCGCCAGCAGCATAGACTCGGGGAGGAGCACTGAAGCTTTCTTT. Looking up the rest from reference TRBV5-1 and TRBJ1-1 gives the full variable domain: KAGVTQTPRYLIKTRGQQVTLSCSPISGHRSVSWYQQTPGQGLQFLFEYFSETQRNKGNFPGRFSGRQFSNSRSEMNVSTLELGDSALYLCASSIDSGRSTEAFFGQGTRLTVV.

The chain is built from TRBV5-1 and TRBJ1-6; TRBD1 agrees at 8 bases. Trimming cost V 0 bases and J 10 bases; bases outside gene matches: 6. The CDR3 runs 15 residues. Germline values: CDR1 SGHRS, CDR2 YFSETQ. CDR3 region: CASSLGTGKESPLHF. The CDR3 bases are TGCGCCAGCAGCTTGGGGACAGGGAAGGAATCACCCCTCCACTTT.

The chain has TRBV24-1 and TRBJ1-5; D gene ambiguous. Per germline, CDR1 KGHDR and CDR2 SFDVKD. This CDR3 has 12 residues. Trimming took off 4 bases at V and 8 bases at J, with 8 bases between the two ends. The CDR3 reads CATSDTGEPQHF. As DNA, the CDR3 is TGTGCCACCAGTGACACCGGGGAGCCCCAGCATTTT.

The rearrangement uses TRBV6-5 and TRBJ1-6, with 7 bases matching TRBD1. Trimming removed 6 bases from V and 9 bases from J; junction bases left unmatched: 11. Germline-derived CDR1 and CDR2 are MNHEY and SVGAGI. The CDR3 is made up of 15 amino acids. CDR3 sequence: CASSLNRDSFSPLHF. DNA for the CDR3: TGTGCCAGCAGCCTAAACCGGGACAGCTTTTCACCCCTCCACTTT.

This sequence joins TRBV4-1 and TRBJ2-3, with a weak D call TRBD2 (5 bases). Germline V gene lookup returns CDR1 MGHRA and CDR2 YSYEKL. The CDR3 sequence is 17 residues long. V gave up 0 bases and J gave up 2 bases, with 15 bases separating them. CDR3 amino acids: CASSQDELAMSTDTQYF. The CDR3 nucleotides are TGCGCCAGCAGCCAAGACGAGCTAGCCATGTCCACAGATACGCAGTATTTT.